This T cell receptor (beta chain) was recovered during a study of cytomegalovirus exposure and HLA in healthy donors. Study results and limitations: Listed as cytomegalovirus-associated were around 160 TCR beta chains. Sequencing likely produced, as an artifact, a cluster of highly shared sequence variants.

The PCR ran on 60 Vbeta and 13 Jbeta primers. Clones were sequenced by immunoSEQ multiplex PCR, and TCRdb holds only the in-frame ones, with some missing. Among over 95,000 clones listed, roughly 80% were seen once. Turning to this clone: Antigen unknown.

The CDR3 consists of 15 residues. Germline V gives CDR1 LGHNA, CDR2 YSLEER. Trimming removed 7 bases from V and 4 bases from J; junction bases left unmatched: 9. The V and J genes are TRBV4-3 and TRBJ1-1; 10 bases are a match to TRBD1. This TCR was recovered from a man between 40 and 49 years old in good health and CMV-seronegative. The sequencing input was PBMCs. CDR3 protein: CASTWTGTGATEAFF. The CDR3 nucleotides read TGCGCCAGCACGTGGACGGGGACAGGGGCCACTGAAGCTTTCTTT.